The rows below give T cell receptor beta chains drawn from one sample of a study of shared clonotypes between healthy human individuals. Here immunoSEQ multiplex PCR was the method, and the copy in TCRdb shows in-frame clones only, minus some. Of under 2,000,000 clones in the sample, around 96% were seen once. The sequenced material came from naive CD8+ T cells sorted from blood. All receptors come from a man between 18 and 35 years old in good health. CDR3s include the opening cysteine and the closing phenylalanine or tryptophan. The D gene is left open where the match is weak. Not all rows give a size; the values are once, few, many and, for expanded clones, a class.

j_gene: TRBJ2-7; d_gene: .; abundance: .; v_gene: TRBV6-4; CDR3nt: TGTGCCAGCAGTGAAGGTACCTCCCGATACGAGCAGTACTTC; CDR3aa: CASSEGTSRYEQYF
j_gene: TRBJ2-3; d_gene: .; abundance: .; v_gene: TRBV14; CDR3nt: TGTGCCAGCAGCCAAGCGGCAAAAGATACGCAGTATTTT; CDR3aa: CASSQAAKDTQYF
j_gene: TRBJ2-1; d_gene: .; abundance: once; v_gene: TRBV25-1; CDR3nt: TGTGCCAGTACAGGGAACCCCTACAATGAGCAGTTCTTC; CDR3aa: CASTGNPYNEQFF
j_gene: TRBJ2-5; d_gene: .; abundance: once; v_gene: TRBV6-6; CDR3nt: TGTGCCAGCAGTTACGAAGGGGTTGAGACCCAGTACTTC; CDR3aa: CASSYEGVETQYF
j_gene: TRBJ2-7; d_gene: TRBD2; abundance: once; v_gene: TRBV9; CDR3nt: TGTGCCAGCAGTCTAGCGGAGGGCTACGAGCAGTACTTC; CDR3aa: CASSLAEGYEQYF
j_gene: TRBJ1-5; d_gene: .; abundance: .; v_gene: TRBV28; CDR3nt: TGTGCCAGCAGTTTCCGGGGGGCCGGTCAGCCCCAGCATTTT; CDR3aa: CASSFRGAGQPQHF
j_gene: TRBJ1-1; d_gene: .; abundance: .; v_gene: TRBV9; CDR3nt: TGTGCCAGCAGCGTCGAACAAAATGGGAGCCCCGGCACCTTT; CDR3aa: CASSVEQNGSPGTF
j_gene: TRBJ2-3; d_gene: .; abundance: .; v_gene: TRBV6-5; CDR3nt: TGTGCCAGCAGTTACGGGTTGGATCGAGGCACAGATACGCAGTATTTT; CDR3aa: CASSYGLDRGTDTQYF
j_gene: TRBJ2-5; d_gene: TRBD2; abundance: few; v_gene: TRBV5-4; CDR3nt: TGTGCCAGCAGCTTGGGGGGAGGGGAGACCCAGTACTTC; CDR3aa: CASSLGGGETQYF
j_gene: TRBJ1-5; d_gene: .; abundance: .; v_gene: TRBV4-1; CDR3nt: TGCGCCAGCAGCCAGGATCTCACAGGGATTTCCAATCAGCCCCAGCATTTT; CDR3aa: CASSQDLTGISNQPQHF
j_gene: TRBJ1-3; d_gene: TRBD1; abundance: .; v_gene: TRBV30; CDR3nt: TGTGCCTGGACTCCGGGACAGTCTGGAAACACCATATATTTT; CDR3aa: CAWTPGQSGNTIYF
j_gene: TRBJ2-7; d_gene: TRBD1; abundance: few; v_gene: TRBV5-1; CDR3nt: TGCGCCAGCAGCCCGGGACAGGGGGCCTACGAGCAGTACTTC; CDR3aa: CASSPGQGAYEQYF
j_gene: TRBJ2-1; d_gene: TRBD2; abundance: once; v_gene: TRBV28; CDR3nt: TGTGCCAGCAGTTTAGGGCTAGGAGCGGGGGACTACAATGAGCAGTTCTTC; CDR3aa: CASSLGLGAGDYNEQFF
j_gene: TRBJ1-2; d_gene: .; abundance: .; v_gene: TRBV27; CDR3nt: TGTGCCAGCAGTGAAGTTGGGGCCGCTCTCCTTCACACCTTC; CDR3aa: CASSEVGAALLHTF
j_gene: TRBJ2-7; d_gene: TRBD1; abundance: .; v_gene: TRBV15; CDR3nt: TGTGCCACCAGCCTGGGACAGGGGGCCTACGAGCAGTACTTC; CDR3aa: CATSLGQGAYEQYF
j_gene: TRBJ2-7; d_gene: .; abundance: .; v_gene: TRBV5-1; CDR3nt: TGCGCCAGCAGCTTGGCCTATGGCTACGAGCAGTACTTC; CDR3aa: CASSLAYGYEQYF
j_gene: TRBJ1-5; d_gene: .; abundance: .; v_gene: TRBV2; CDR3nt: TGTGCCACATCAATATCGGACGGTCAGCCCCAGCATTTT; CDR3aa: CATSISDGQPQHF
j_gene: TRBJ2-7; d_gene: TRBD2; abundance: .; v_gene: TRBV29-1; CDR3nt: TGCAGCGTTGTACTAGCGGACTACGAGCAGTACTTC; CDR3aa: CSVVLADYEQYF
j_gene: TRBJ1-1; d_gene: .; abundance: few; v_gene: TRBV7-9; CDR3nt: TGTGCCAGCAGCTTAGCATTAGGTGAGGCCACTGAAGCTTTCTTT; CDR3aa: CASSLALGEATEAFF
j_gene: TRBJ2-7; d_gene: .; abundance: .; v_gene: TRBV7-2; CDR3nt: TGTGCCAGCAGCTTAGTTAGCTCCTACGAGCAGTACTTC; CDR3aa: CASSLVSSYEQYF
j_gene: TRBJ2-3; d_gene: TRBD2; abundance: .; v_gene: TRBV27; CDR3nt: TGTGCCAGCAGTCTAGCGGGAGCCGGCCTCGGCACAGATACGCAGTATTTT; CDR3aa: CASSLAGAGLGTDTQYF
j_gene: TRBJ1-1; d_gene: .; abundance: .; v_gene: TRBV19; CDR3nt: TGTGCCAGTAGTATAGATCTCGGCGTTAACACTGAAGCTTTCTTT; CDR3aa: CASSIDLGVNTEAFF
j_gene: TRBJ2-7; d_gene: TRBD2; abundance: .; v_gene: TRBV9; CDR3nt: TGTGCCAGCAGCCTTGGGACTAGCGGGACTTCCTACGAGCAGTACTTC; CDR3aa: CASSLGTSGTSYEQYF
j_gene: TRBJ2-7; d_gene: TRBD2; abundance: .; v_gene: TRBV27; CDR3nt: TGTGCCAGCAGTTTAGTTGTAGGACTAGCCCCCTACGAGCAGTACTTC; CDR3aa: CASSLVVGLAPYEQYF
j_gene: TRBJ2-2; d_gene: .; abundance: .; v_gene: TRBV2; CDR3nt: TGTGCCAGCAGCGGCCTAAACCGACAGATCACCGGGGAGCTGTTTTTT; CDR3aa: CASSGLNRQITGELFF
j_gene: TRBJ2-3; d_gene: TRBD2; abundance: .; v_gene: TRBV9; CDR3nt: TGTGCCAGCAGCCAAGCGGGATCCTTGACAGATACGCAGTATTTT; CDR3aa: CASSQAGSLTDTQYF
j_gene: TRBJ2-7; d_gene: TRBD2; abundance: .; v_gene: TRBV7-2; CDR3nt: TGTGCCAGCAGCTTAGGGGGGGGTTCAGGCTCCTACGAGCAGTACTTC; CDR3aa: CASSLGGGSGSYEQYF
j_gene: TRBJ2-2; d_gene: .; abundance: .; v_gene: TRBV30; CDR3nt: TGTGCCTGGAGTGTATTAGGGTGGGGGGAGCTGTTTTTT; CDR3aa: CAWSVLGWGELFF
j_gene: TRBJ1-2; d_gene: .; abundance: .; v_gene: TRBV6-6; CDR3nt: TGTGCCAGCAGTTACTCAGGGGACCATCCGGGTGGCTACACCTTC; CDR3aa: CASSYSGDHPGGYTF
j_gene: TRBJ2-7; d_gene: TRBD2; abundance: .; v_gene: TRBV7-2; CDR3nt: TGTGCCAGCAGCTTAGATGCTAGCGGGGTCTACGAGCAGTACTTC; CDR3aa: CASSLDASGVYEQYF
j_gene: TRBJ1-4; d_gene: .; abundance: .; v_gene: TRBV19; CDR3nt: TGTGCCAGTGATCAGGGGAAGGAGCCAAAAAACAGTTTTTCATTAGTTGCAACTAATGAAAAACTGTTTTTT; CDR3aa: CASDQGKEPKNSFSLVATNEKLFF
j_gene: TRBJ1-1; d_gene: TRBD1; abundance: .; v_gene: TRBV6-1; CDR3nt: TGTGCCAGCAGTGAATGGAGGACAGGGGGTACTGAAGCTTTCTTT; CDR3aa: CASSEWRTGGTEAFF
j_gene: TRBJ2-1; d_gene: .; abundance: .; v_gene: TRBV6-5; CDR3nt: TGTGCCAGCAGTAGATCTGGGAACAATGAGCAGTTCTTC; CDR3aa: CASSRSGNNEQFF
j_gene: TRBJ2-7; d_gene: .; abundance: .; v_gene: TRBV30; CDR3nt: TGTGCCTGGAGTCCACCCTATGCCTACGAGCAGTACTTC; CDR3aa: CAWSPPYAYEQYF
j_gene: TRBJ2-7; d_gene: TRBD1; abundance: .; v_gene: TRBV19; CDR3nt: TGTGCCACAAAAGCTAGGGGACAGGGACGATACGAGCAGTACTTC; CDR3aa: CATKARGQGRYEQYF
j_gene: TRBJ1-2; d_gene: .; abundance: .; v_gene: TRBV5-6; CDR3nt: TGTGCCAGCAGCTTTGTTCCGGGACACCCTAACTATGGCTACACCTTC; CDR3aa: CASSFVPGHPNYGYTF
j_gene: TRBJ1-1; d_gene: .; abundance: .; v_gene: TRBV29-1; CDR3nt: TGCAGCGTTGATCTCGGGATTGAAGCTTTCTTT; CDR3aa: CSVDLGIEAFF
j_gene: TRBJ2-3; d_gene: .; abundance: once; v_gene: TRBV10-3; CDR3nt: TGTGCCATCAGGGATACCGGGACACCCACAGATACGCAGTATTTT; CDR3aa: CAIRDTGTPTDTQYF
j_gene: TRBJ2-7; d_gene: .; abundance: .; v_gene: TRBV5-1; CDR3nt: TGCGCCAGCAGCTTGGAACACTTCTACGAGCAGTACTTC; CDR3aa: CASSLEHFYEQYF
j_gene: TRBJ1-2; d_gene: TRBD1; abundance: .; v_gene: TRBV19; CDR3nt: TGTGCCAGTAGACTGGACAGGTCTTCCTATGGCTACACCTTC; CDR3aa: CASRLDRSSYGYTF
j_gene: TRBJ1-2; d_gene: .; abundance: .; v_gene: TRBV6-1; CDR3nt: TGTGCCAGCAGTTCTCCCGTTGGCTACACCTTC; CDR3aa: CASSSPVGYTF
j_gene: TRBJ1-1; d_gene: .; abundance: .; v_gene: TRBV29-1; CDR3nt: TGCAGCGCTGGACAGTTTTTGGCTGAAGCTTTCTTT; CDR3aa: CSAGQFLAEAFF
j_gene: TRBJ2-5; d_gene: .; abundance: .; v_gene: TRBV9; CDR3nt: TGTGCCAGCAGCGGACGCCGGGACCAGGGGAAAGAGACCCAGTACTTC; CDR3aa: CASSGRRDQGKETQYF
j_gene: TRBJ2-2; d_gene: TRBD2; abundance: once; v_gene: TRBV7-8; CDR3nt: TGTGCCAGCAGCTTAGACGAGACTAGCGGGGGTCGGACCGGGGAGCTGTTTTTT; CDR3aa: CASSLDETSGGRTGELFF
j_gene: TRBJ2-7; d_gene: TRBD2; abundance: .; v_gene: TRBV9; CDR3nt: TGTGCCAGCAGCGTAGATACTAGCGGAAGCTCCTACGAGCAGTACTTC; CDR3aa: CASSVDTSGSSYEQYF
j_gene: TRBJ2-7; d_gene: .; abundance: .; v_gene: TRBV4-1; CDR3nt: TGCGCCAGCAGCCCAGCGGTAGCGGTCTACGAGCAGTACTTC; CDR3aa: CASSPAVAVYEQYF
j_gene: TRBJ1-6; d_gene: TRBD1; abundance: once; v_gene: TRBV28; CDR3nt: TGTGCCAGCAGTTTAGGGGACAGGGGGAGTTCACCCCTCCACTTT; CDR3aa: CASSLGDRGSSPLHF
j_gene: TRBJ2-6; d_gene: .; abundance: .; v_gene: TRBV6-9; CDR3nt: TGTGCAGGAGCTGGGGCCAACGTCCTGACTTTC; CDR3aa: CAGAGANVLTF
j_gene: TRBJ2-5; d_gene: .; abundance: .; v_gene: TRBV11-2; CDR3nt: TGTGCCAGCAGCTTAGATGCCTGGGACGGCCCGCAAGAGACCCAGTACTTC; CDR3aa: CASSLDAWDGPQETQYF
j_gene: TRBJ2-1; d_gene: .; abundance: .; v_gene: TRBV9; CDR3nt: TGTGCCAGCAGCGTAGTATCGGGCGATTACAATGAGCAGTTCTTC; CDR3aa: CASSVVSGDYNEQFF
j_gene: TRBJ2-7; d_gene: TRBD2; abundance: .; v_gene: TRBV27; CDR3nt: TGTGCCAGCAGCCGGACTAGCGGGGGGTACGAGCAGTACTTC; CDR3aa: CASSRTSGGYEQYF
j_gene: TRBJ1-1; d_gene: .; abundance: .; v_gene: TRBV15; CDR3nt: TGTGCCACCAGCAGAGATGGAGGGTGGGCTGAAGCTTTCTTT; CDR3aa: CATSRDGGWAEAFF
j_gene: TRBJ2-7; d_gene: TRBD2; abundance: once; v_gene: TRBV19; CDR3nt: TGTGCCAGTAGTATTGCCAGGGAGGGGATCTTCTCCTACGAGCAGTACTTC; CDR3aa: CASSIAREGIFSYEQYF